This T cell receptor beta chain originates from a study of T-cell memory formation after mild COVID-19. Study-wide results and limits: There was a balanced CD4/CD8 profile in clones contracting day 15 to 85, and later expanders leaned CD4+. Some clones that responded turned up in pre-infection memory, which suggests that cross-reactive memory joined in.

This CDR3 is built from 14 residues. V gave up 4 bases and J gave up 12 bases, with 17 bases separating them. CDR1 and CDR2 from the germline V gene are SGHDT and YYEEEE. A single record per CDR3 protein comes from TCRdb applying MiXCR to the 5' RACE reads. This table has tens of thousands of distinct CDR3 sequences, about 6.1% appearing once. This clonotype was counted ten times or more. Antigen unknown. The J gene is TRBJ1-6, the V gene TRBV5-6; tentative D call: TRBD1 (5 bases). Specimen: PBMCs or a T cell subset sorted from them (not recorded which). This sequence originates from an adult who had mild COVID-19 (a few samples of this study predate the infection). Cell type and time point are not known. The CDR3 region is CASSPPGTELPLHF. The CDR3 coding sequence is TGTGCCAGCAGCCCTCCAGGGACGGAACTACCCCTCCACTTT.